This passage covers 17 T cell receptor beta chains from one sample sequenced in a study of response to subunit inactivated influenza vaccine. TCRdb reprocessed the RT-PCR reads with MiXCR, giving one entry per CDR3 protein. Counted here are more than 500,000 distinct CDR3 sequences, 10% to 12% occurring once; the ten biggest clones make up 9.5% to 11%. A further study also used this sample, focusing on T cells expressing NK-cell markers. As reported in that work: What made the TCR beta cDNA was 5'RACE template switching with UMIs.

The sample consisted of PBMCs from blood, taken on the day of vaccination. The receptors were gathered from a man in his forties or fifties who received an inactivated influenza vaccine.

The rearrangement uses TRBV10-3 and TRBJ2-5, with D possibly matching TRBD1 (5 bases). V lost 10 bases, J lost 7 bases, and 13 bases lay in between. This CDR3 has 11 residues. Germline CDR1 reads ENHRY; CDR2 reads SYGVKD. CDR3 sequence (DNA): TGTGCCACCAGGGAAAGTCTGACCCAGTACTTC. It translates to CATRESLTQYF.

V and J are TRBV7-9 and TRBJ2-1; TRBD1 matches 10 bases. This CDR3 has 16 amino acids. V lost 5 bases, J lost 5 bases, and 9 bases stayed unmatched. Germline values: CDR1 SEHNR, CDR2 FQNEAQ (reference sequence). Here the CDR3 reads CASSIRQGALDNEQFF. The CDR3 DNA follows: TGTGCCAGCAGCATAAGACAGGGGGCATTGGACAATGAGCAGTTCTTC.

This clonotype has more than one count but fewer than ten. The CDR3 loop is CASSLVGRGTKVEETQYF. The CDR3 region has the DNA TGTGCCAGCAGTTTAGTAGGGCGCGGGACCAAAGTGGAAGAGACCCAGTACTTC. The J gene is TRBJ2-5, the V gene TRBV12-3 or TRBV12-4; tentatively, D is TRBD2 (6 bases). Trimming took 1 base from V and 3 from J, leaving 21 bases between them. The CDR3 runs to 18 residues.

The chain is built from TRBV9 and TRBJ2-1; 9 nucleotides align to TRBD2. The CDR3 length is 18 residues. Per germline, CDR1 SGDLS and CDR2 YYNGEE. The junction had 14 bases not matched to a gene; V was cut back by 7 bases and J by 0 bases. CDR3 protein: CASGEGAGGLSSYNEQFF. CDR3 nucleotides: TGTGCCAGCGGTGAAGGGGCGGGGGGGCTCAGCTCCTACAATGAGCAGTTCTTC.

There are many counts of this clonotype. This chain uses TRBV28 with TRBJ2-3, with 7 bases matching TRBD1. J was trimmed by 2 bases and V by 3 bases; bases with no gene match: 8. Per germline, CDR1 MDHEN and CDR2 SYDVKM. The CDR3 has 16 amino acids. The CDR3 here is CASSLTGYLFTDTQYF. The CDR3 DNA sequence: TGTGCCAGCAGTTTGACAGGGTATCTCTTCACAGATACGCAGTATTTT.

The rearrangement joins TRBV18 to TRBJ2-4, with D possibly matching TRBD1 (6 bases). The V gene's germline CDR1 is KGHSH and CDR2 LQKENI. Trimming pared 0 bases from V and 0 bases from J, leaving 15 bases between. This CDR3 has 18 residues. CDR3: CASSPPSFGQLAKNIQYF. The CDR3 DNA sequence: TGTGCCAGCTCACCACCTTCGTTTGGACAGCTAGCCAAAAACATTCAGTACTTC.

The chain carries TRBV15 and TRBJ2-1; 10 positions agree with TRBD1. CDR1 LNHNV and CDR2 YYDKDF come from the germline V gene (reference sequence). The CDR3 extends over 15 amino acids. J gave up 7 bases and V 4 bases, and 7 bases lay outside the gene matches. The CDR3, as DNA: TGTGCCACCAGCACCGGGACAGGGGTGGAAAATGAGCAGTTCTTC. Translated, it gives CATSTGTGVENEQFF.

This chain uses TRBV29-1 with TRBJ2-7; D is perhaps TRBD1 or TRBD2 (5 bases each). This CDR3 spans 12 amino acids. The germline V gene encodes CDR1 SQVTM and CDR2 ANQGSEA. The V gene lost 7 bases and the J gene lost 2 bases, with 12 bases spanning the gap. CDR3 nucleotides: TGCAGCGCTACGGGACCAACCTACGAGCAGTACTTC. Its protein is CSATGPTYEQYF.

The chain links TRBV12-5 to TRBJ2-2; D is possibly TRBD2 (6 bases). The CDR3 runs to 17 residues. The V gene lost 2 bases and the J gene lost 0 bases, with 13 bases spanning the gap. The germline V gene has CDR1 LGHNT and CDR2 FRNRAP. In DNA form, the CDR3 reads TGTGCTAGTGGTTTGCTTCCAGCGGGCCCGAACACCGGGGAGCTGTTTTTT. It yields the protein CASGLLPAGPNTGELFF.

A few counts support this clonotype. The rearrangement links TRBV29-1 to TRBJ2-3; TRBD2 might be the D (6 bases). The V end lost 7 bases, the J end lost 3 bases, and 23 bases lay between the germline ends. CDR3 size: 16 residues. Germline loops: CDR1 SQVTM, CDR2 ANQGSEA. CDR3: CSAEEEEGLRTDTQYF. Here the CDR3 DNA reads TGCAGCGCAGAAGAGGAGGAGGGATTGAGAACAGATACGCAGTATTTT.

The V gene is TRBV27, the J gene TRBJ2-7; 7 bases are a match to TRBD2. Germline V CDR1 and CDR2: MNHEY, SMNVEV (reference sequence). The CDR3 loop spans 15 amino acids. J lost 3 bases, V lost 6 bases, and 11 bases had no gene match. In DNA, the CDR3 is TGTGCCAGCAGCCCCCGAGCGGGATTTAACTACGAGCAGTACTTC. It encodes CASSPRAGFNYEQYF.

This clonotype was seen a few times. The chain recombines TRBV29-1 with TRBJ2-5, with TRBD2 matching 8 bases. V shed 5 bases and J 5 bases; nucleotides not matched to a gene: 4. The CDR3 has 12 amino acids. Per germline, CDR1 SQVTM and CDR2 ANQGSEA. In DNA form, the CDR3 reads TGCAGCGTTCGGGAGGGCTGGGAGACCCAGTACTTC. The encoded protein is CSVREGWETQYF.

This chain connects TRBV28 to TRBJ2-7; weak D call: TRBD1 (5 bases). Trimming shortened V by 4 bases and J by 6 bases, and 10 bases separated the two germline ends. CDR3 length: 12 amino acids. The germline V gene has CDR1 MDHEN and CDR2 SYDVKM. In nucleotides, the CDR3 is TGTGCCAGCAGTTCTCCAGGGTTCGAGCAGTACTTC. Translated, it gives CASSSPGFEQYF.

This clonotype was observed at least ten times. J is TRBJ2-1 and V is TRBV6-5; perhaps TRBD1 as D (6 bases). The germline V and J ends were trimmed by 0 bases and 4 bases, with 10 bases remaining between them. CDR1 is MNHEY and CDR2 is SVGAGI in the germline V gene. This CDR3 region has 15 residues. The CDR3 loop reads CASSYSGTSYNEQFF. In nucleotides, the CDR3 is TGTGCCAGCAGTTACTCAGGGACATCATACAATGAGCAGTTCTTC.

The gene calls are TRBV12-3 or TRBV12-4 and TRBJ2-7; 9 bases fit TRBD1. The junction had 10 bases not matched to a gene; V was cut back by 5 bases and J by 2 bases. This CDR3 comprises 16 residues. CDR3 region: CASSPTSGTGPYEQYF. For the CDR3, the DNA is TGTGCCAGCAGTCCCACCTCCGGGACAGGGCCCTACGAGCAGTACTTC.

This clonotype has just a few counts. This sequence joins TRBV9 and TRBJ2-2; 15 positions agree with TRBD2. Germline CDR1 SGDLS, CDR2 YYNGEE. V dropped 0 bases and J dropped 4; count of bases not matched to a gene: 1. The CDR3 length is 17 residues. The chain's CDR3 is CASSVGTSGGATGELFF. The CDR3 DNA is TGTGCCAGCAGCGTAGGGACTAGCGGGGGGGCCACCGGGGAGCTGTTTTTT.

This clonotype has a handful of counts. V usage is TRBV7-8 and J usage is TRBJ2-1, with a possible D match to TRBD1 (5 bases). With 0 bases removed from V and 5 bases from J, the gap between germline ends came to 8 bases. CDR3 length: 14 residues. In germline, CDR1 is SGHVS, CDR2 FQNEAQ. CDR3 sequence: CASSLADTNNEQFF. The CDR3, as DNA: TGTGCCAGCAGCTTAGCGGACACGAACAATGAGCAGTTCTTC.